This entry describes one TCR beta chain. TCRdb's copy holds only in-frame clones and misses some; the assay was immunoSEQ multiplex PCR. The data show about 210,000 clones, 70% to 90% seen once. The V and J ends lost 0 bases and 2 bases, in that order; junction bases with no gene match: 3. Germline V gives CDR1 MGHRA, CDR2 YSYEKL. This CDR3 region has 16 residues. This specimen comes from a study of blood T cell repertoires in COVID-19. The source is a woman between 50 and 59 years old with active or convalescent COVID-19. This chain joins TRBV4-1 and TRBJ2-3; 9 nucleotides agree with TRBD2. What was sequenced was peripheral blood. CDR3 in DNA: TGCGCCAGCAGCCAAGATGGACTAGCGACCACAGATACGCAGTATTTT. Protein: CASSQDGLATTDTQYF.